This T cell receptor (beta chain) was sequenced in a study of T and B cells in COVID-19 patients. Study-level points and caveats: Sorted SARS-CoV-2-responsive or tetramer+ T cells and CD4+, regulatory and CD8+ subsets were not yet sequenced.

There are a few counts of this clonotype. The antigen remains unidentified. With 5 bases removed from V and 6 bases from J, the gap between germline ends came to 13 bases. This CDR3 region has 13 residues. Germline V gene sequence: CDR1 MNHEY, CDR2 SMNVEV (reference sequence). Blood genomic DNA input for TRB amplification was roughly 230-550 ng. BIOMED2 TRB-A/B primer pools were used in multiplex TRB PCR. One entry per CDR3 protein, called by TCRdb with MiXCR from the multiplex PCR reads. The table lists around 2,400 distinct CDR3 sequences, about 25% of them singletons. The chain joins TRBV27 to TRBJ1-1; D remains unclear. The specimen was blood. This TCR derives from a human donor with active COVID-19. CDR3 sequence reads: CASSLQAGAEAFF. The CDR3 coding sequence is TGTGCCAGCAGTCTCCAGGCGGGCGCTGAAGCTTTCTTT.